Described below is a single T cell receptor beta chain sequence and its context. Its specificity is unknown. Some clones are missing from TCRdb's copy, which holds only in-frame ones; the method was immunoSEQ multiplex PCR. Of about 140,000 clones in the sample, roughly 90% were seen once. V was pared by 5 bases and J by 4 bases, with 7 bases of the junction left unmatched. This CDR3 region has 14 residues. Germline values: CDR1 SEHNR, CDR2 FQNEAQ (reference sequence). This sample is drawn from a study of T cell responses to AZD1222 COVID-19 vaccine. Broader study findings: Among the donors, most were white British and more were female, and clonal diversity was possibly underestimated. A reported finding is that nearly half of spike-specific TCRs target unmutated variant regions. At 160-218 and 743-854, vaccine-associated CD4 TCRs were dominant, and they spanned spike. Among those given AZD1222, only 6 or 7 were seropositive at baseline.

This receptor was identified in an adult in good health. The source was peripheral blood, collected on day 0 of AZD1222 vaccination. This chain links TRBV7-9 with TRBJ1-2, with TRBD1 matching 7 bases. As DNA, the CDR3 is TGTGCCAGCAGCGAAGGGGGCGCAGGCTATGGCTACACCTTC. It yields the protein CASSEGGAGYGYTF.